Detailed here is one T cell receptor (beta chain). V gave up 7 bases and J gave up 0 bases, with 11 bases separating them. Germline loops: CDR1 SNHLY, CDR2 FYNNEI. This CDR3 has 14 amino acids. Libraries of TCR beta came from iRepertoire HTBI primers plus Arm-PCR of CDR3 regions. TCRdb re-called the multiplex PCR reads with MiXCR, one entry per CDR3 protein. This table has more than 350,000 distinct CDR3 sequences, about 15% appearing once. Sample time point: newly diagnosed GD, antithyroid drugs for less than 3 months. Isolated PBMC RNA provided the starting material for the TCR library. The data stem from a study of regulatory T cells in long-lasting Graves disease. The sample was also reused in another study, on T cells in Graves' hyperthyroidism and ophthalmopathy. This second study says: A model using 13 V-J features told ophthalmopathy apart from stable hyperthyroidism.

V usage is TRBV2 and J usage is TRBJ2-3; D is undetermined. Sequenced material: peripheral blood mononuclear cells (PBMCs), taken at new diagnosis, from a patient treated with antithyroid drugs. This receptor was identified in a woman aged 25 to 39 with Graves disease. CDR3 sequence reads: CASIGASSTDTQYF. DNA for the CDR3: TGTGCCAGCATCGGAGCGTCAAGCACAGATACGCAGTATTTT. Full variable domain (rest looked up from reference TRBV2 and TRBJ2-3): EPEVTQTPSHQVTQMGQEVILRCVPISNHLYFYWYRQILGQKVEFLVSFYNNEISEKSEIFDDQFSVERPDGSNFTLKIRSTKLEDSAMYFCASIGASSTDTQYFGPGTRLTVL.